This T cell receptor (beta chain) came from a study of blood T cell repertoires in COVID-19. Study details: Samples representing acute and convalescent COVID-19 were sourced from the United States, Italy and Spain. PBMCs, B-cell-depleted T cells, or T cells provided the cDNA or gDNA that made up the material.

This CDR3 comprises 19 residues. In the original workflow: Amplification of reference gene primers provided the estimated nucleated cell counts. Repertoires were generated with immunoSEQ multiplex PCR, while TCRdb's copy carries only in-frame clones and drops some. V, J and clone size are those of that table, while D and trimming were read from the DNA. The sample has some 130,000 clones, approximately 78% seen once. The chain uses TRBV21-1 and TRBJ2-1; the listed D gene, TRBD2, was not tested against the DNA. TRBV21-1 corresponds to a pseudogene. This sequence originates from a man in his sixties who had recovered from COVID-19. Material for sequencing was peripheral blood. The CDR3 region has the DNA TGTGCCACCATCATCGATAGGACTAGCGGGAGGGCGACCTACAATGAGCAGTTCTTC. Translated, it gives CATIIDRTSGRATYNEQFF.